This TCR beta chain was sequenced in a study of blood T cells in healthy people across ages. Healthy Caucasian individuals from Russia aged roughly 6 to 95 served as donors. The authors ran a second PCR of roughly 6 to 12 cycles using a sample-barcoded 5' primer and a J-beta primer mix. TCRdb called the 5' RACE reads again in MiXCR, with one record for every CDR3 protein. Among 1.5 million to 2 million distinct CDR3 sequences listed, around 40% were seen once. Germline-derived CDR1 and CDR2 are MNHNS and SASEGT. CDR3 length equals 16 residues. V dropped 6 bases and J dropped 0 bases, with 18 bases sitting between them. The study's findings and limits: A strong correlation between TCR beta diversity and naive T cell percentage was seen.

Worth noting for this clonotype: Its antigen is as yet unknown.

The clonotype was recovered from a human donor in good health. The V gene is TRBV6-1, the J gene TRBJ2-7; D might be TRBD1 or TRBD2, each matching 5 bases. Material: blood. This CDR3 reads CASRPPRGQLSYEQYF. CDR3 DNA sequence: TGTGCCAGCAGGCCCCCGAGGGGCCAACTCTCCTACGAGCAGTACTTC.